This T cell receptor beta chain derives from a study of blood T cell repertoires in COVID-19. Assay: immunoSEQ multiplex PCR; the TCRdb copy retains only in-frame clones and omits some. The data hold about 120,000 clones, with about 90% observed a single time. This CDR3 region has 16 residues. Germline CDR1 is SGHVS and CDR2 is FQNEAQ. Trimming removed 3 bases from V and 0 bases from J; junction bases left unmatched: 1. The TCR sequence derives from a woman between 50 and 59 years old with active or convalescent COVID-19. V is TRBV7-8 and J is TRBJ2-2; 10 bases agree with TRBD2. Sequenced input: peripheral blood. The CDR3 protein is CASSFGLAANTGELFF. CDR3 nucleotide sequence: TGTGCCAGCAGCTTCGGACTAGCGGCGAACACCGGGGAGCTGTTTTTT.